The following is a T cell receptor beta chain sequence with its context. What antigen it recognizes has not been identified. The input lacks base qualities; no much larger clone sits a single base away. This record comes from a study of T cells in tuberculosis (dated by TCRdb to the late 2010s). Context from the whole study: The study combined CD1B tetramers and high-throughput TCR immunosequencing to characterize T cells specific for the mycobacterial lipid antigen glucose monomycolate (GMM). PBMC from active tuberculosis patients were archived either before standard anti-tuberculosis treatment began or within 7 days of the start of that treatment. In a South African clinical cohort, IGRA-negative adolescents, IGRA-positive adolescents with latent tuberculosis and adults with active tuberculosis were compared, with ten to eleven people in each group. What the authors observed across the whole study: Compared with IGRA-negative controls, TCR-alpha repertoires from active tuberculosis had smaller mean NN-distances to GMM-specific TCRs, which suggests that these TCRs underwent clonal expansion. Clinical samples were chosen by availability of cryopreserved specimens, and active tuberculosis cases were adults while controls were adolescents. Smaller NN-distances were partly driven by shorter CDR3-alpha lengths in active tuberculosis patients, and statistical significance was not reached for the TCR-beta difference. Using GEM motif frequencies, a classifier achieved under 75% accuracy, whereas a classifier built on the diverse GMM-specific repertoire got to 87% accuracy (AUROC about 0.9).

TCR libraries were generated with the immunoSEQ multiplex PCR assay, using TCR-beta and/or TCR-alpha/delta assays for each sample. The Illumina high-throughput platform was used to sequence the amplified TCR libraries. Processing in the source paper ran as follows. Clustering and dimensionality reduction relied on pairwise TCRdist distances among GMM-specific receptors from T cells that were either sorted ex vivo or expanded in vitro. Each clinical repertoire was scored by mean NN-distance, the average TCRdist to the nearest 10% of tetramer-positive reference sequences. GEM TCR motif frequency was computed as the fraction of unique TCRs matching known GEM sequences by V/J usage and CDR3 length. Linear discriminant analysis with leave-one-out cross-validation, implemented in scikit-learn, was used to classify active tuberculosis. TCRdb mirrors the immuneACCESS table, restricted to in-frame sequences. Some clones are absent from its copies; in checked studies, under half trace to an unresolved V gene, and the reason for the others is unknown. V and J calls plus clone size are reproduced from that table; the DNA served to infer D and trimming. This sample is represented by 30,000 to 35,000 clones; around 93% of them were singletons. Jointly, the top ten make up approximately 2.4% of the sample.

The time point label, read with the paper, signifies: new active TB diagnosis, blood taken before or within 7 days of starting treatment. Active tuberculosis patients were HIV-seronegative South African adults aged 18 years or older with a new diagnosis. Active tuberculosis was confirmed by positive sputum smear microscopy and/or positive M. tuberculosis culture. Immunosequencing was performed on unsorted cryopreserved PBMC, with around 100,000 T cells per clinical donor covered on average. Its CDR3 holds 15 amino acids, cysteine through phenylalanine. The CDR3 DNA has 45 bases and is translated from base 1. Trimming removed 2 bases from V and 6 bases from J; the gene matches leave 4 bases unexplained. In the germline V gene, CDR1 corresponds to MNHNS and CDR2 to SASEGT.

This TCR was recovered from an adult with tuberculosis. Sequenced material: PBMCs, taken at tuberculosis diagnosis. The V and J genes are TRBV6-1 and TRBJ2-1, and 10 junction bases match TRBD2. The nucleotides read TGTGCCAGCAGTGAAAATAGCGGGGGGAGCAATGAGCAGTTCTTC. Translated, this gives CASSENSGGSNEQFF.